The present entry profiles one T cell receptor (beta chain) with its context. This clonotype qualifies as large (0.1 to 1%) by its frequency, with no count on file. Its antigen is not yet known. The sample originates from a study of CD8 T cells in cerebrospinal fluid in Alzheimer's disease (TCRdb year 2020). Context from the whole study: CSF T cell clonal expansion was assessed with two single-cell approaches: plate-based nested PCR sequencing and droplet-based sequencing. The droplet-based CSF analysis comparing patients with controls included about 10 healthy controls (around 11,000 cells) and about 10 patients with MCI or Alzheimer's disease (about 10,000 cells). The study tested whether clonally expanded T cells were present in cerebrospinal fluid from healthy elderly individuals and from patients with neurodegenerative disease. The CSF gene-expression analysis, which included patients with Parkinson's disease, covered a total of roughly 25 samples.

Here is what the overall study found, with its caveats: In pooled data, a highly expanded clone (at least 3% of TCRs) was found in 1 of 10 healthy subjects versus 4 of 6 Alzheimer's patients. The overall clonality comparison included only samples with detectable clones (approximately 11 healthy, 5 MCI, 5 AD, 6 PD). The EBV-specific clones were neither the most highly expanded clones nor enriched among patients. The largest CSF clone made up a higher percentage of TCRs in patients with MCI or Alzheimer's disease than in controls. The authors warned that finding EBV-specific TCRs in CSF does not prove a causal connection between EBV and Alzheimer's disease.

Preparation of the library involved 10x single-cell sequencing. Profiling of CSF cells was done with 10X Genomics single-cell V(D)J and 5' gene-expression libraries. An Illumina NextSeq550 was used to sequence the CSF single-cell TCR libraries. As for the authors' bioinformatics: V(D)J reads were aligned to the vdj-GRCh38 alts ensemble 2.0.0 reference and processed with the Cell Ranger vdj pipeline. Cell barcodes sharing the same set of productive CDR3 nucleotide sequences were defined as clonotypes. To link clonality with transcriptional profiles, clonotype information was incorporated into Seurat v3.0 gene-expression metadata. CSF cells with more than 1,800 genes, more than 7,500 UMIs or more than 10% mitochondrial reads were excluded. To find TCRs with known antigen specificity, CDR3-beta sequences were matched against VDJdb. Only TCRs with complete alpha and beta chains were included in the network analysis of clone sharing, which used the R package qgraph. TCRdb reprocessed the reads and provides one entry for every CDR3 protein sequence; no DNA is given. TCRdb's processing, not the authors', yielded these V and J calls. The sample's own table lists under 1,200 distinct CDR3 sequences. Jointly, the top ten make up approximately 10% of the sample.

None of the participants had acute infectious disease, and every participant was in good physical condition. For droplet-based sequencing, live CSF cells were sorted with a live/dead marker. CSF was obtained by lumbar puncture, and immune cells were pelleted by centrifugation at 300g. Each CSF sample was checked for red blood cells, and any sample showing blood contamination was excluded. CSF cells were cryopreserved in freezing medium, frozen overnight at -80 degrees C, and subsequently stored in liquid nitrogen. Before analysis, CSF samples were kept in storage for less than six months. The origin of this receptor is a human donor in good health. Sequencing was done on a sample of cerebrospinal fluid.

The CDR3 has the sequence CASSMFGSSSYNEQFF. The chain links TRBV19 with TRBJ2-1. CDR1 and CDR2 (LNHDA, SQIVND) derive from the germline V gene (reference sequence). The CDR3 numbers 16 residues from cysteine through phenylalanine. The coding DNA is unavailable.